The source of this TCR beta chain is a study of T cells in Graves' hyperthyroidism and ophthalmopathy. Study-level information: Initial diagnosis, before any treatment, was when peripheral blood was collected.

Aged 18 to 65, the patients had hyperthyroidism that was newly diagnosed and had lasted under 2 months. RNA transcripts gave rise to amplified TCR beta CDR3 regions. A set of HTBI primers served as the primers for a first-round RT-PCR of the TCR CDR3. TCRdb recomputed calls from the multiplex PCR reads with MiXCR, one row per CDR3 protein. The table includes 250,000 to 300,000 distinct CDR3 sequences, less than 15% detected once. The length of the CDR3 is 16 residues. V lost 2 bases, J lost 2 bases, and 10 bases lay in between. The germline V gene encodes CDR1 LNHDA and CDR2 SQIVND (reference sequence).

This clonotype originated in a woman under 40 with Graves' hyperthyroidism that later progressed to Graves' ophthalmopathy. Sequencing was carried out using blood. The chain combines TRBV19 with TRBJ2-6; tentative D call: TRBD1 (5 bases). CDR3 nucleotide sequence: TGTGCCAGTAGTATAACTAAACAGGCTGGGGCCAACGTCCTGACTTTC. Its translation: CASSITKQAGANVLTF.